A single sample gave rise to the 30 T cell receptor beta chains below, sequenced in a study of blood T cell repertoires in COVID-19. Sequencing used immunoSEQ multiplex PCR; TCRdb keeps in-frame clones, though not all of them. The repertoire includes around 100,000 clones, roughly 92% of them detected once, and approximately 2% sits in the top ten. Sequenced sample: peripheral blood. These receptor sequences come from a woman aged 50 to 60 with COVID-19, enrolled during active disease.

This clone was found once. The chain combines TRBV27 with TRBJ2-1; 9 nucleotides agree with TRBD2. This CDR3 has 20 residues. The V segment lost 6 bases and the J segment 0 bases; nucleotides outside the gene matches: 18. The V gene's germline CDR1 is MNHEY and CDR2 SMNVEV (reference sequence). The CDR3: CASRTSGLAPGNTSYNEQFF. In DNA form, the CDR3 reads TGTGCCAGCAGGACCTCCGGACTAGCGCCCGGGAATACCTCCTACAATGAGCAGTTCTTC.

The chain employs TRBV19 and TRBJ1-5; the D is unclear. The germline V and J ends were trimmed by 1 base and 0 bases, with 7 bases remaining between them. This CDR3 region has 15 residues. In germline, CDR1 is LNHDA, CDR2 SQIVND (reference sequence). The CDR3 nucleotides are TGTGCCAGTAGTATAGTCATACATAGCAATCAGCCCCAGCATTTT. This sequence encodes CASSIVIHSNQPQHF.

This rearrangement joins TRBV29-1 to TRBJ1-2, with 8 bases fitting TRBD1. V gave up 0 bases and J gave up 6 bases; unmatched junction bases: 9. Germline V gene data show CDR1 as SQVTM and CDR2 as ANQGSEA. The CDR3 runs 15 residues. The CDR3 spells CSVEDSVDRGNGYTF. The CDR3 DNA reads TGCAGCGTTGAAGACTCCGTTGACAGGGGAAATGGCTACACCTTC. Full variable domain (rest looked up from reference TRBV29-1 and TRBJ1-2): SAVISQKPSRDICQRGTSLTIQCQVDSQVTMMFWYRQQPGQSLTLIATANQGSEATYESGFVIDKFPISRPNLTFSTLTVSNMSPEDSSIYLCSVEDSVDRGNGYTFGSGTRLTVV.

The chain combines TRBV4-3 with TRBJ1-4; 9 bases fit TRBD1. The germline CDR1 and CDR2 sequences are LGHNA and YSLEER. V shed 4 bases, J shed 8 bases, and the junction held 11 bases outside the gene matches. The CDR3 is made up of 16 amino acids. The CDR3 DNA follows: TGCGCCAGCAGCCGTACAGGGGGCGCGGGCGACGAAAAACTGTTTTTT. This translates into CASSRTGGAGDEKLFF.

This CDR3 reads CASSFRLAGGSPPRDEQFF. The CDR3 DNA reads TGTGCCAGCAGCTTCCGACTAGCGGGGGGATCCCCCCCCCGGGATGAGCAGTTCTTC. The V gene is TRBV7-9, the J gene TRBJ2-1, with 13 nucleotides matching TRBD2. CDR1 and CDR2 from the germline V gene are SEHNR and FQNEAQ (reference sequence). The CDR3 has 19 amino acids. J lost 8 bases, V lost 3 bases, and 16 bases had no gene match.

This clone is a singleton in its sample. The V gene is TRBV5-6, the J gene TRBJ1-5, with D maybe TRBD1 (5 bases). The CDR3 runs to 15 residues. V shed 3 bases and J shed 6 bases, with 16 bases lying between them. Looked up from germline, CDR1 is SGHDT and CDR2 is YYEEEE. CDR3 amino acids: CASSSWGGLGQPQHF. The CDR3 DNA sequence: TGTGCCAGCAGCTCATGGGGGGGGTTAGGTCAGCCCCAGCATTTT.

Of note for this clone: A junction boundary mismatches the germline segment, possibly from a read error. The gene calls are TRBV19 and TRBJ1-4; 7 bases fit TRBD1. This CDR3 spans 13 amino acids. In germline, CDR1 is LNHDA, CDR2 SQIVND (reference sequence). DNA for the CDR3: TGTGCCAGTAGTATTATCGTCGGGGACAGTCTAGTTTTT. It yields the protein CASSIIVGDSLVF.

CDR3 in DNA: TGTGCCAGCTCACCGTTCGGACAGGACTACCCTTACTTC. Translation: CASSPFGQDYPYF. J is TRBJ2-5 and V is TRBV18; D possibly corresponds to TRBD1 (7 bases). Germline V gene data show CDR1 as KGHSH and CDR2 as LQKENI. The V and J ends lost 3 bases and 14 bases respectively, with 19 bases between them. This CDR3 has 13 amino acids.

The sample holds a few counts of this clone. The gene calls are TRBV19 and TRBJ2-1; 9 positions agree with TRBD1. The J segment lost 4 bases and the V segment lost 2 bases, leaving 3 bases of the junction unmatched. This CDR3 comprises 15 residues. The germline CDR1 and CDR2 sequences are LNHDA and SQIVND (reference sequence). CDR3 region: CASSITGTGYNEQFF. CDR3 sequence (DNA): TGTGCCAGTAGTATAACCGGGACAGGGTACAATGAGCAGTTCTTC.

Here the CDR3 reads CASSQKGQRGTEAFF. CDR3 bases: TGTGCCAGCAGCCAAAAGGGACAAAGGGGCACTGAAGCTTTCTTT. This chain joins TRBV14 and TRBJ1-1; D is possibly TRBD1 (6 bases). The germline V and J ends were trimmed by 2 bases and 4 bases, with 14 bases remaining between them. The CDR3 spans 15 residues. The V gene's germline CDR1 is SGHDN and CDR2 FVKESK.

The J gene is TRBJ1-2, the V gene TRBV11-2; D is possibly TRBD1 (5 bases). Germline lookup yields CDR1 SGHAT and CDR2 FQNNGV. Trimming cost V 5 bases and J 4 bases, with 17 bases left between them. This CDR3 has 15 residues. The CDR3: CASSPSPGQIYGYTF. Here the CDR3 DNA reads TGTGCCAGCAGCCCATCCCCCGGACAAATCTATGGCTACACCTTC.

This clone has a single count. The genes are TRBV6-1 and TRBJ1-5, with 7 nucleotides matching TRBD1. V lost 1 base and J lost 6; bases outside the gene matches: 6. This CDR3 is 15 amino acids long. The germline gives CDR1 MNHNS, CDR2 SASEGT. The DNA for the CDR3 is TGTGCCAGCAGTGAAGAGGGGGCTGGCGGTCAGCCCCAGCATTTT. This encodes CASSEEGAGGQPQHF.

CDR3 residues: CATSRGALRYNEQFF. The CDR3, as DNA: TGTGCCACCTCCAGGGGGGCCTTACGCTACAATGAGCAGTTCTTC. The rearrangement links TRBV6-5 to TRBJ2-1, with a possible D match to TRBD1 (7 bases). In germline, CDR1 is MNHEY, CDR2 SVGAGI. This CDR3 spans 15 amino acids. Trimming took 10 bases from V and 3 from J, leaving 19 bases between them.

This chain uses TRBV5-1 with TRBJ1-2, with no clear D. The CDR3 length is 12 residues. Trimming cost V 0 bases and J 4 bases, with 4 bases left between them. In germline, CDR1 is SGHRS, CDR2 YFSETQ. The CDR3 DNA sequence: TGCGCCAGCAGCTTGGGAGGCTATGGCTACACCTTC. Translating it yields CASSLGGYGYTF.

This clone has a handful of counts. This chain joins TRBV3-1 (or the pseudogene TRBV3-2) and TRBJ2-7; a possible D gene is TRBD2 (5 bases). V was trimmed by 2 bases and J by 3 bases, leaving 8 bases between them. This CDR3 is 13 amino acids long. CDR1 is LGHDT and CDR2 is YNNKEL in the germline V gene (reference sequence). The CDR3: CASSQSGSYEQYV. The DNA for the CDR3 is TGTGCCAGCAGCCAATCGGGGAGCTACGAGCAGTACGTC.

The V and J genes are TRBV7-7 and TRBJ2-5; 10 bases are shared with TRBD1. V dropped 5 bases and J dropped 4; count of bases not matched to a gene: 7. Per germline, CDR1 SSHAT and CDR2 FNYEAQ (reference sequence). There are 15 residues in the CDR3. The CDR3 sequence is CASSPGQGNPETQYF. CDR3 coding DNA: TGTGCCAGCAGCCCGGGACAGGGGAACCCAGAGACCCAGTACTTC.

V and J are TRBV24-1 and TRBJ2-5; 10 positions agree with TRBD2. Trimming at V came to 3 bases and at J to 1 base, leaving 4 bases not matched to a gene. The CDR3 runs 16 residues. Germline CDR1 KGHDR, CDR2 SFDVKD. As DNA, the CDR3 is TGTGCCACCAGTGATCAGGTAGCGGGGGGCCAAGAGACCCAGTACTTC. Its translation: CATSDQVAGGQETQYF.

This clone was counted only a few times. This sequence joins TRBV15 and TRBJ1-2; 8 nucleotides agree with TRBD1. Unmatched junction bases numbered 8, after V lost 3 bases and J lost 11 bases. Looked up from germline, CDR1 is LNHNV and CDR2 is YYDKDF (reference sequence). The CDR3 extends over 13 amino acids. The CDR3 protein is CATSRAHNRGYTF. The CDR3 DNA is TGTGCCACCAGCAGGGCCCATAACAGGGGGTACACCTTC.

The chain employs TRBV6-5 and TRBJ1-3; D call uncertain. The CDR3 is made up of 13 amino acids. Germline CDR1 and CDR2: MNHEY and SVGAGI. V was clipped by 4 bases and J by 2 bases, with 6 bases between them. DNA for the CDR3: TGTGCCAGCAGTTTTGACACTGGAAACACCATATATTTT. It codes for CASSFDTGNTIYF.

This rearrangement joins TRBV5-4 to TRBJ1-1; D not resolved. CDR1 is SGHNT, CDR2 YYREEE, per germline (reference sequence). Deletions cut 2 bases from V and 5 bases from J, with 10 bases between. This CDR3 is 13 amino acids long. The CDR3 bases are TGTGCCAGCAGCTTCCGGGGAGGGACTGAAGCTTTCTTT. The encoded protein is CASSFRGGTEAFF.

V is TRBV10-1 and J is TRBJ1-5; D gene unclear. The germline CDR1 and CDR2 sequences are WNHNN and SYGVQD (reference sequence). There are 13 residues in the CDR3. The V gene lost 0 bases and the J gene lost 8 bases, with 8 bases spanning the gap. The CDR3 protein is CASSESPSKPQHF. CDR3 DNA sequence: TGCGCCAGCAGTGAGTCCCCCAGTAAGCCCCAGCATTTT.

The table lists this clone with a few counts. This chain uses TRBV3-1 (or the pseudogene TRBV3-2) with TRBJ1-4, with D perhaps matching TRBD1 (6 bases). V lost 2 bases and J 10 bases, leaving 17 bases between the germline ends. Germline CDR1 reads LGHDT; CDR2 reads YNNKEL (reference sequence). There are 15 residues in the CDR3. The chain's CDR3 is CASSQTTGTLGKLFF. The CDR3 nucleotides read TGTGCCAGCAGCCAAACAACAGGGACCCTCGGAAAACTGTTTTTT.

This clone was counted once. The chain employs TRBV6-1 and TRBJ1-6, with no clear D. Germline CDR1 is MNHNS and CDR2 is SASEGT. The V end lost 1 base, the J end lost 8 bases, and 15 bases lay between the germline ends. This CDR3 is 16 amino acids long. CDR3 sequence reads: CASSEGAGRHHSPLHF. As DNA, the CDR3 is TGTGCCAGCAGTGAAGGGGCAGGAAGGCATCATTCACCCCTCCACTTT.

This chain joins TRBV11-3 and TRBJ1-2; 8 bases are shared with TRBD1. The CDR3 totals 15 residues. Per germline, CDR1 SGHNT and CDR2 YENEEA. The trim removed 5 bases at V and 3 bases at J, leaving 8 bases unmatched. CDR3 protein: CASSPRTGFHYGYTF. The CDR3 bases are TGTGCCAGCAGCCCCCGGACAGGGTTTCACTATGGCTACACCTTC.

The rearrangement uses TRBV6-5 and TRBJ1-2; maybe TRBD1 (5 bases). V lost 6 bases and J lost 8, with 19 bases in between. The CDR3 consists of 14 residues. Germline values: CDR1 MNHEY, CDR2 SVGAGI. Written as DNA, the CDR3 is TGTGCCAGCAGGCGGGACGCCCTTACTATCGGCTACACCTTC. This encodes CASRRDALTIGYTF.

The chain joins TRBV19 to TRBJ2-3, with 15 bases aligning to TRBD2. The CDR3 is 17 residues long. With V trimmed by 4 bases and J by 2 bases, 4 bases remained unmatched. Germline CDR1 LNHDA, CDR2 SQIVND (reference sequence). CDR3 bases: TGTGCCAGTAGTAGGACTAGCGGGGGGGTTATCACAGATACGCAGTATTTT. Protein product: CASSRTSGGVITDTQYF.

This chain joins TRBV6-5 and TRBJ1-2; D not certain. The CDR3 has 15 amino acids. The V gene's germline CDR1 is MNHEY and CDR2 SVGAGI. The V and J ends lost 0 bases and 8 bases respectively, with 16 bases between them. CDR3 sequence reads: CASSYSRAPREGYTF. DNA of the CDR3: TGTGCCAGCAGTTACTCAAGGGCTCCTCGGGAAGGCTACACCTTC.

Notes on this clone: Other nucleotide sequences from this sample produce the same CDR3. This chain connects TRBV9 to TRBJ1-1; D ambiguous. CDR1 is SGDLS, CDR2 YYNGEE, per germline. CDR3 length: 13 residues. V gave up 2 bases and J gave up 3 bases, with 8 bases separating them. The CDR3: CASSVGGDTEAFF. Here the CDR3 DNA reads TGTGCCAGCAGCGTCGGAGGAGACACTGAAGCTTTCTTT.

The J gene is TRBJ1-2, the V gene TRBV9; D not certain. The CDR3 length is 14 residues. V shed 0 bases and J shed 3 bases, with 9 bases lying between them. Germline V lookup: CDR1 SGDLS, CDR2 YYNGEE. As DNA, the CDR3 is TGTGCCAGCAGCGTAGAGAGGGATCACTATGGCTACACCTTC. Amino acid sequence: CASSVERDHYGYTF.

The chain is built from TRBV5-1 and TRBJ1-2, with D possibly matching TRBD1 (6 bases). The CDR3 sequence is 16 residues long. V gave up 4 bases and J gave up 1 base, with 17 bases separating them. CDR1 and CDR2 (germline): SGHRS, YFSETQ. The CDR3 bases are TGCGCCAGCAGCCGCGCAACAGGGCTAGGTAACTATGGCTACACCTTC. It specifies CASSRATGLGNYGYTF.